This T cell receptor (beta chain) was recorded in a study of OX40 agonist ivuxolimab in advanced cancers. Only in-frame clones appear in the TCRdb table, and some are missing; sequencing was by immunoSEQ multiplex PCR. Of tens of thousands of clones in the sample, about 91% were seen once. The CDR3 has 12 residues. Germline CDR1 reads MDHEN; CDR2 reads SYDVKM. The V end was cut by 5 bases, the J end by 5 bases, with 10 bases between. In its sample, this clone was seen once. This specimen was CD4+ or CD8+ T cells sorted from blood, taken in a trial of the OX40 agonist ivuxolimab. This sequence originates from an adult with an advanced solid tumor such as melanoma, head and neck, liver or kidney cancer. This chain connects TRBV28 to TRBJ2-7; D gene ambiguous. The CDR3: CASSPFRNEQYF. As DNA, the CDR3 is TGTGCCAGCAGTCCGTTCAGAAACGAGCAGTACTTC.